This T cell receptor (beta chain) comes out of a study of cytomegalovirus exposure and HLA in healthy donors. PCR amplification relied on 60 Vbeta primers (plus 13 Jbeta primers). Repertoires were generated with immunoSEQ multiplex PCR, while TCRdb's copy carries only in-frame clones and drops some. The sample includes about 98,000 clones, around 67% of them seen just once. The sample holds a few counts of this clone. What it recognizes is unknown. Between the trimmed V and J ends, which lost 3 bases and 11 bases, there was a span of 19 bases. This CDR3 contains 14 residues. The germline gives CDR1 MGHRA, CDR2 YSYEKL. Study-wide points: The authors later linked a missense DCLRE1C variant to TCR beta V- and J-gene trimming. Available immune exposure information was restricted to CMV serostatus only. The study listed some 160 cytomegalovirus-associated TCR beta chains. In an earlier analysis, productive rearrangement rates for most beta V segments clustered near 87% or 30%.

The sequencing sample was made of PBMCs. The clonotype originates from a man in his forties or fifties in good health and CMV-seronegative. The chain employs TRBV4-1 and TRBJ1-1, with a weak D call TRBD1 (5 bases). The CDR3 DNA follows: TGCGCCAGCAGCCAGGGGCCAGGTTCTTTGTTGGCTTTCTTT. This encodes CASSQGPGSLLAFF.